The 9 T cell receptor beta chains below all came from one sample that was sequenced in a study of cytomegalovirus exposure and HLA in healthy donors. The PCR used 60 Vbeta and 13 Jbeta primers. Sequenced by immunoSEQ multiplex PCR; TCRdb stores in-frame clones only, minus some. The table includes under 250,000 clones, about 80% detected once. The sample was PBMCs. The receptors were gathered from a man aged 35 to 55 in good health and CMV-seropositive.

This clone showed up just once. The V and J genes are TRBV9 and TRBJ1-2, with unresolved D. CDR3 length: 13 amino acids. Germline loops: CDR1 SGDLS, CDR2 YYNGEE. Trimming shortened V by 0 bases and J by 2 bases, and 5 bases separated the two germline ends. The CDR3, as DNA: TGTGCCAGCAGCGTAGCCGGGAACTATGGCTACACCTTC. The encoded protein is CASSVAGNYGYTF.

The CDR3 bases are TGTGCCACCTCAACTAGCGGGAGGACATACAATGAGCAGTTCTTC. Protein product: CATSTSGRTYNEQFF. The gene calls are TRBV2 and TRBJ2-1; 12 bases line up with TRBD2. The CDR3 covers 15 residues. V was clipped by 10 bases and J by 4 bases; unmatched bases: 8. The germline V gene has CDR1 SNHLY and CDR2 FYNNEI.

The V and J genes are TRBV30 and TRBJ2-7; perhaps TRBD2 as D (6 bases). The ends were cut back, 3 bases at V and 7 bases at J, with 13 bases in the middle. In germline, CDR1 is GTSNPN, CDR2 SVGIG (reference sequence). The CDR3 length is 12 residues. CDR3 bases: TGTGCCTGGAGCCTAGAGGCGGGGGAGCAGTACTTC. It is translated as CAWSLEAGEQYF.

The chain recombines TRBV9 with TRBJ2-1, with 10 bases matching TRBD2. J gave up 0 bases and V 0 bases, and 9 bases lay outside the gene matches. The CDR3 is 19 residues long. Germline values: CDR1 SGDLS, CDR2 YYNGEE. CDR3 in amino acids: CASSVASKSSGSSYNEQFF. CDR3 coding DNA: TGTGCCAGCAGCGTAGCTTCGAAGTCTAGCGGGAGCTCCTACAATGAGCAGTTCTTC.

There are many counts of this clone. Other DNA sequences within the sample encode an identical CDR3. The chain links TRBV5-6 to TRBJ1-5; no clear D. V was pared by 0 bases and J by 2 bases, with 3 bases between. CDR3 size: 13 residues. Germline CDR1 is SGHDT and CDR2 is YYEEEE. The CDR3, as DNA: TGTGCCAGCAGCTTGGCAGGCAATCAGCCCCAGCATTTT. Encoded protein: CASSLAGNQPQHF.

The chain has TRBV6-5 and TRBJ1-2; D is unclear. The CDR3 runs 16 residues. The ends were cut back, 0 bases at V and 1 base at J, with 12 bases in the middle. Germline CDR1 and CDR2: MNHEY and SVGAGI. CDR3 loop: CASSYSAGGDNYGYTF. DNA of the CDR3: TGTGCCAGCAGTTACTCGGCCGGCGGCGATAACTATGGCTACACCTTC.

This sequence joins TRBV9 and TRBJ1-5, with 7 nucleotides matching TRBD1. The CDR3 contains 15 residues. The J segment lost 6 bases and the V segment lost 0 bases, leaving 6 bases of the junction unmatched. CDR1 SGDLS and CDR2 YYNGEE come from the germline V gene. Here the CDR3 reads CASSVGAGGSQPQHF. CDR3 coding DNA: TGTGCCAGCAGCGTAGGGGCAGGGGGAAGTCAGCCCCAGCATTTT.

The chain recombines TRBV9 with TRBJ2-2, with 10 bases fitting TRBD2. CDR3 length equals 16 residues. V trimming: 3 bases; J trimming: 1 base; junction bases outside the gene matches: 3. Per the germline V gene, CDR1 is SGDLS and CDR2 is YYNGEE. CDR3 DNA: TGTGCCAGCAGCGCCCGGACTAGCGGGAACACCGGGGAGCTGTTTTTT. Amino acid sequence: CASSARTSGNTGELFF.

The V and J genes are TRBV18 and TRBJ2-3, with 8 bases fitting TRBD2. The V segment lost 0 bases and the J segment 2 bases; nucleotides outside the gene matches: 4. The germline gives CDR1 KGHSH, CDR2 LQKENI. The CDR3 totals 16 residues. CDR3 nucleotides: TGTGCCAGCTCACCACCAAGCGGGGGATCCACAGATACGCAGTATTTT. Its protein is CASSPPSGGSTDTQYF. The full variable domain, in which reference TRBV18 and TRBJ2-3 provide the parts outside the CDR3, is NAGVMQNPRHLVRRRGQEARLRCSPMKGHSHVYWYRQLPEEGLKFMVYLQKENIIDESGMPKERFSAEFPKEGPSILRIQQVVRGDSAAYFCASSPPSGGSTDTQYFGPGTRLTVL.